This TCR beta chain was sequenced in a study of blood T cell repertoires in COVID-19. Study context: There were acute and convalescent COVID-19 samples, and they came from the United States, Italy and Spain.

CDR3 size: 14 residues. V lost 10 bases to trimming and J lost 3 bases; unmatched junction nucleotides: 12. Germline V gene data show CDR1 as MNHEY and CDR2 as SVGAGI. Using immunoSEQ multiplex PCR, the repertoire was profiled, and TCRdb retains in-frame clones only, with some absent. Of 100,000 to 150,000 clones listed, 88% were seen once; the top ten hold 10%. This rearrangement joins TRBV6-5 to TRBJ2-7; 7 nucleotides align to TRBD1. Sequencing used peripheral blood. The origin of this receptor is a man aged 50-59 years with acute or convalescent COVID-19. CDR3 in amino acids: CAIWSRGTVYEQYF. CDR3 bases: TGTGCCATCTGGAGTAGAGGGACAGTCTACGAGCAGTACTTC.